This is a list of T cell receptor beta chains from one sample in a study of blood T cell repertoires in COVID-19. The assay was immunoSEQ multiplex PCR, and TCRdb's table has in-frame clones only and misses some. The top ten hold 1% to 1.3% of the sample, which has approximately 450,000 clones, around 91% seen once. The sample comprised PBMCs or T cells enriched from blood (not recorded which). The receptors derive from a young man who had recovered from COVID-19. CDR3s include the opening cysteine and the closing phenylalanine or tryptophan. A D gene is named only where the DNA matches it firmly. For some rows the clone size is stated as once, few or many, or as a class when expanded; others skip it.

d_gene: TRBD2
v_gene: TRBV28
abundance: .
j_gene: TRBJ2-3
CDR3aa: CASRASGGRGTDTQYF
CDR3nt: TGTGCCAGCAGGGCTAGCGGGGGGCGGGGCACAGATACGCAGTATTTT

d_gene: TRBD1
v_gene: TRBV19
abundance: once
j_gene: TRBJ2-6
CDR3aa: CACRGGGSGANVLTF
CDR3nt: TGTGCCTGTAGAGGGGGCGGATCTGGGGCCAACGTCCTGACTTTC

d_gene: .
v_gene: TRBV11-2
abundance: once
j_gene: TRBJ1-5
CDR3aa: CASSLTLDQPQHF
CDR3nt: TGTGCCAGCAGCTTGACATTAGATCAGCCCCAGCATTTT

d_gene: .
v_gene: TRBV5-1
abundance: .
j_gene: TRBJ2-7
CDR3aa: CASSQGQTYEQYF
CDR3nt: TGCGCCAGCAGCCAAGGACAGACCTACGAGCAGTACTTC

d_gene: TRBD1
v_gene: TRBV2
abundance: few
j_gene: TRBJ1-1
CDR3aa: CASSAGQGAFTEAFF
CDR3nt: TGTGCCAGCAGTGCTGGACAGGGGGCGTTCACTGAAGCTTTCTTT

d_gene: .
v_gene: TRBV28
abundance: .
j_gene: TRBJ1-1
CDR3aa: CASSLSTGGTEAFF
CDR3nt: TGTGCCAGCAGTTTATCCACGGGTGGCACTGAAGCTTTCTTT

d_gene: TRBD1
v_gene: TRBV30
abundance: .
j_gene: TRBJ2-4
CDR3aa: CAWSAGTGGMDIQYF
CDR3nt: TGTGCCTGGAGTGCTGGGACAGGGGGCATGGACATTCAGTACTTC

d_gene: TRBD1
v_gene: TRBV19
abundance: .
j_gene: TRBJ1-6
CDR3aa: CASRTGTGSSPLHF
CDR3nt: TGTGCCAGTAGGACCGGGACAGGGAGCTCACCCCTCCACTTT

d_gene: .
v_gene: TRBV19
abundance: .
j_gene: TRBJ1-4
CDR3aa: CASIPGRATNEKLFF
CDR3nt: TGTGCCAGTATACCGGGCAGGGCAACTAATGAAAAACTGTTTTTT

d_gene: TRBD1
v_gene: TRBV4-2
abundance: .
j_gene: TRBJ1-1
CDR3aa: CASSQVQGDTEAFF
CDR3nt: TGTGCCAGCAGCCAAGTTCAGGGGGACACTGAAGCTTTCTTT

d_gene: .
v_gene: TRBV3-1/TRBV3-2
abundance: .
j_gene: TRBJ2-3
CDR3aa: CASSQESYTQYF
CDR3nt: TGTGCCAGCAGCCAAGAAAGCTATACGCAGTATTTT

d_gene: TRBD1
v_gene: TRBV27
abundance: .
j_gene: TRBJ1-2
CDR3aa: CASRGTGYLNYGYTF
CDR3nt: TGTGCCAGCAGGGGGACAGGGTACTTGAACTATGGCTACACCTTC

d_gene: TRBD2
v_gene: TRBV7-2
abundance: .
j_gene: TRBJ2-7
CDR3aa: CASSLSSGRNYEQYF
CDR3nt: TGTGCCAGCAGCTTAAGTAGCGGGAGAAACTACGAGCAGTACTTC

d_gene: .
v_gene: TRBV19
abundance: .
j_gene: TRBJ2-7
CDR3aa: CASSGQGSNEQYF
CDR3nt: TGTGCCAGTAGTGGGCAGGGAAGCAACGAGCAGTACTTC

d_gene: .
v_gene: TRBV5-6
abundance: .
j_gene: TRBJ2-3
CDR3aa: CASSPLTSTDTQYF
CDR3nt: TGTGCCAGCAGCCCCCTGACTAGCACAGATACGCAGTATTTT

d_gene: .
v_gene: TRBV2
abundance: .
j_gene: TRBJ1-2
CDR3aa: CASTSVGANYGYTF
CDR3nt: TGTGCCAGCACCTCAGTGGGCGCCAACTATGGCTACACCTTC

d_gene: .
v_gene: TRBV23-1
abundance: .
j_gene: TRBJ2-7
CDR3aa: CASNLRLTSTYEQYF
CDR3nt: TGCGCCAGCAACCTGAGACTCACTTCGACCTACGAGCAGTACTTC

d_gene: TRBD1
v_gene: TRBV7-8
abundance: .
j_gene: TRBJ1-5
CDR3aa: CASSLAPQGASQPQHF
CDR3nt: TGTGCCAGCAGCTTAGCGCCTCAGGGGGCGAGTCAGCCCCAGCATTTT

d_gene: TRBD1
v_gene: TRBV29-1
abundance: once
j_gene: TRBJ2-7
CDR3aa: CSAAQGLGYEQYF
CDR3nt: TGCAGCGCAGCACAGGGGTTAGGCTACGAGCAGTACTTC

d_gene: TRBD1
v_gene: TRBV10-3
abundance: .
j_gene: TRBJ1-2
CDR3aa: CAISERQGTKGYTF
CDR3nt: TGTGCCATCAGTGAACGACAGGGAACCAAAGGCTACACCTTC

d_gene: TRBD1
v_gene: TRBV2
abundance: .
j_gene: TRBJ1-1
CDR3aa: CASRRDRGNTEAFF
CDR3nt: TGTGCCAGCAGAAGGGACAGGGGGAACACTGAAGCTTTCTTT

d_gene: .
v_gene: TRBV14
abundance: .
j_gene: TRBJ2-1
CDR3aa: CASSPLDRNNEQFF
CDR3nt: TGTGCCAGCAGCCCTTTAGACAGGAACAATGAGCAGTTCTTC

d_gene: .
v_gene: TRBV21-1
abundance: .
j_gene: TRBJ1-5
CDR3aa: CASSKLPGQGPTSNQPQHF
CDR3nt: TGTGCCAGCAGCAAATTACCGGGACAGGGACCTACTAGCAATCAGCCCCAGCATTTT

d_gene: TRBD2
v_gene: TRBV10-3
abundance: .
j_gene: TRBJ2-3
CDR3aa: CAITAGGTDTQYF
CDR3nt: TGTGCCATCACGGCGGGAGGAACAGATACGCAGTATTTT

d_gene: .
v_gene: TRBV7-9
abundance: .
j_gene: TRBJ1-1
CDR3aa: CASSLDTLGTEAFF
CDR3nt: TGTGCCAGCAGCCTGGACACTCTTGGCACTGAAGCTTTCTTT

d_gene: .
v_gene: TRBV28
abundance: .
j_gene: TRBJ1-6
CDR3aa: CASSSDRVGGSPLHF
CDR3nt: TGTGCCAGCAGTTCCGACCGTGTAGGGGGTTCACCCCTCCACTTT

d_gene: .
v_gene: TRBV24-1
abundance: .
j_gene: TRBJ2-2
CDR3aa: CATSDYFGGVEYTGELFF
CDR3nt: TGTGCCACCAGTGACTATTTCGGGGGAGTGGAGTACACCGGGGAGCTGTTTTTT

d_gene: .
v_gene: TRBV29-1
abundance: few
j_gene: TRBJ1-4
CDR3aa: CSSRQAGGEKLFF
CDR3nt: TGCAGCTCCAGACAGGCGGGGGGCGAAAAACTGTTTTTT

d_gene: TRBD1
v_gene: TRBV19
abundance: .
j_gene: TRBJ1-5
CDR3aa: CASSTIQGMYNGQPQHF
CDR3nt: TGTGCCAGTAGTACAATACAGGGGATGTATAATGGTCAGCCCCAGCATTTT

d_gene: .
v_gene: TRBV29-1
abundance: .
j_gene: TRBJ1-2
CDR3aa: CSVEGGGYGYTF
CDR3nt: TGCAGCGTTGAAGGGGGCGGCTATGGCTACACCTTC

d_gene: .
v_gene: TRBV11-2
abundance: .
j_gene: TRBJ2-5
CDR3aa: CASLPNGAEETQYF
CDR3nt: TGTGCCAGCCTCCCAAATGGGGCGGAGGAGACCCAGTACTTC

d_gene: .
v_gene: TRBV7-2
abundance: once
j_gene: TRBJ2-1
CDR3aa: CASSSSIRGYNEQFF
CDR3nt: TGTGCCAGCAGCTCCTCGATTAGGGGCTACAATGAGCAGTTCTTC

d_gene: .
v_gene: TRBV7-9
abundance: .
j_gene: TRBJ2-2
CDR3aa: CASSLKANTGELFF
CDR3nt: TGTGCCAGCAGCTTAAAAGCTAACACCGGGGAGCTGTTTTTT

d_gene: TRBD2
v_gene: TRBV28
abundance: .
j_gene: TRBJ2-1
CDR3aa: CASSLGGGNEQFF
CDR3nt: TGTGCCAGCAGTTTAGGGGGGGGGAATGAGCAGTTCTTC

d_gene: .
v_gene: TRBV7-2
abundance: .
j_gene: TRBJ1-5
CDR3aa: CASSTYSNQPQHF
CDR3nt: TGTGCCAGCTCCACTTATAGCAATCAGCCCCAGCATTTT

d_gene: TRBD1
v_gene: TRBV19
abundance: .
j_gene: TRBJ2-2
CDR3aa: CASSRTGGPGELFF
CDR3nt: TGTGCCAGTAGTCGGACAGGGGGACCCGGGGAGCTGTTTTTT

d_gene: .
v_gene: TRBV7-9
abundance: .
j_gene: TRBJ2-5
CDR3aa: CASSLTVEETQYF
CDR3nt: TGTGCCAGCAGCCTTACGGTGGAGGAGACCCAGTACTTC

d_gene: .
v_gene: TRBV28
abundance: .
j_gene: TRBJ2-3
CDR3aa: CASIGFGDTQYF
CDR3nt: TGTGCCAGCATCGGTTTTGGAGATACGCAGTATTTT

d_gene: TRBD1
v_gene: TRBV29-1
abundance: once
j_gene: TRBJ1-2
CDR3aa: CSVVEQGIVGYTF
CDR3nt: TGCAGCGTTGTCGAACAGGGGATTGTTGGCTACACCTTC

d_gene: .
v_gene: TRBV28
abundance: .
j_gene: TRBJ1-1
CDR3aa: CATTSGVVTEAFF
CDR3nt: TGTGCCACAACCAGCGGGGTTGTAACTGAAGCTTTCTTT